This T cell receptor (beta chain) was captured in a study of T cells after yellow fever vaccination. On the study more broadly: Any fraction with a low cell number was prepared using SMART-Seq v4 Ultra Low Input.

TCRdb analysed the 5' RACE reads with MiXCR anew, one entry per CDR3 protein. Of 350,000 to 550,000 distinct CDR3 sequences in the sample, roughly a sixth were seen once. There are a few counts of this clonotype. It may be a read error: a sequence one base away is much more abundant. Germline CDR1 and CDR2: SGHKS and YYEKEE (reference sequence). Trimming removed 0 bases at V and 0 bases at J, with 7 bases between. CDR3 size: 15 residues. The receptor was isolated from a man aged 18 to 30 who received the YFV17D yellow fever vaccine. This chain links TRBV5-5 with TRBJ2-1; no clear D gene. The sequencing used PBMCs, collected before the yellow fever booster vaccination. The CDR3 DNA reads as TGTGCCAGCAGCTTGGCCCGGAGCTCCTACAATGAGCAGTTCTTC. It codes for CASSLARSSYNEQFF.